The 8 T cell receptor beta chains listed next were all sequenced from one sample in a study of T cell responses to AZD1222 COVID-19 vaccine. This table comes from immunoSEQ multiplex PCR, and its TCRdb copy is limited to in-frame clones, with some not included. The sample comprises about 100,000 clones, about 83% of which are singletons, and 15% to 20% rests with the top ten. The sample was peripheral blood, taken on day 0 of AZD1222 vaccination. The receptors here all came from an adult in good health.

The chain has TRBV9 and TRBJ2-1; D tentatively fits TRBD1 or TRBD2 (5 bases each). Trimming shortened V by 2 bases and J by 2 bases, and 8 bases separated the two germline ends. The germline V gene has CDR1 SGDLS and CDR2 YYNGEE. The CDR3 consists of 14 residues. In DNA form, the CDR3 reads TGTGCCAGCAGCGTGGGACGGACCTACAATGAGCAGTTCTTC. This gives the protein CASSVGRTYNEQFF.

The J gene is TRBJ2-2, the V gene TRBV7-8; 8 bases align to TRBD1. V lost 8 bases to trimming and J lost 5 bases; unmatched junction nucleotides: 7. The germline CDR1 and CDR2 sequences are SGHVS and FQNEAQ. The CDR3 contains 14 residues. Written as DNA, the CDR3 is TGTGCCAGCCGTCGAACAGGGGGGACCGGGGAGCTGTTTTTT. This encodes CASRRTGGTGELFF.

This chain connects TRBV21-1 to TRBJ2-7. TRBV21-1 constitutes a pseudogene. CDR3 size: 15 residues. The CDR3 here is CASSKLPQSLNEQYF. The CDR3 DNA sequence: TGTGCCAGCAGCAAGCTACCGCAGTCTCTAAACGAGCAGTACTTC.

The chain has TRBV2 and TRBJ1-2; 7 bases map to TRBD1. The germline CDR1 and CDR2 sequences are SNHLY and FYNNEI. Trimming cost V 6 bases and J 5 bases; bases outside gene matches: 9. The CDR3 totals 14 residues. This chain's CDR3 is CASRTVTGRYGYTF. DNA of the CDR3: TGTGCCAGCAGGACCGTGACAGGGAGGTATGGCTACACCTTC.

The rearrangement uses TRBV3-1 (or the pseudogene TRBV3-2) and TRBJ2-3, with a tentative D call TRBD1 (6 bases). From germline, CDR1 is LGHDT and CDR2 YNNKEL (reference sequence). V lost 3 bases to trimming and J lost 0 bases, with 13 bases between them. The CDR3 runs to 16 residues. CDR3: CASSQAGQSSTDTQYF. The DNA for the CDR3 is TGTGCCAGCAGCCAGGCTGGACAGTCTAGCACAGATACGCAGTATTTT.

The chain joins TRBV5-5 to TRBJ2-7, with a tentative D call TRBD2 (6 bases). This CDR3 has 15 residues. Trimming took off 4 bases at V and 0 bases at J, with 14 bases between the two ends. Germline CDR1 SGHKS, CDR2 YYEKEE (reference sequence). DNA of the CDR3: TGTGCCAGCAGCGTCCGGGACTTGGTCTCCTACGAGCAGTACTTC. This translates into CASSVRDLVSYEQYF.

This rearrangement joins TRBV28 to TRBJ2-7, with 10 positions matching TRBD2. Looked up from germline, CDR1 is MDHEN and CDR2 is SYDVKM. V shed 10 bases and J 5 bases; nucleotides not matched to a gene: 26. The CDR3 is 19 amino acids. Here the CDR3 reads CATDKPTSGIRLSRDEQYF. CDR3 in DNA: TGTGCCACCGACAAACCTACTAGCGGGATTAGGCTCTCGCGTGACGAGCAGTACTTC.

In its sample, this clone was seen once. The V gene is TRBV3-1 (or the pseudogene TRBV3-2), the J gene TRBJ2-1, with D perhaps assigned TRBD1 or TRBD2 (5 bases each). This CDR3 contains 14 residues. Germline CDR1 reads LGHDT; CDR2 reads YNNKEL (reference sequence). V dropped 0 bases and J dropped 15 bases, with 18 bases sitting between them. CDR3 in amino acids: CASSQEGEGPSVFF. The CDR3 nucleotides are TGTGCCAGCAGCCAAGAGGGTGAGGGACCGAGTGTGTTCTTC.